The 10 T cell receptor beta chains in this list originate from one sample, sequenced in a study of identical twins. TCRdb re-analysed the 5' RACE reads in MiXCR, keeping a single row per CDR3 protein. The sample has about 530,000 distinct CDR3 sequences, 13% to 15% seen once. These data were likewise used in another study, on yellow fever vaccine responses in identical twins.

The sequenced material came from CD4+ T cells sorted from blood. Every receptor here comes from a woman aged 18-35 years in good health.

This clonotype turned up a few times. The V and J genes are TRBV14 and TRBJ2-5; D tentatively reads TRBD1 or TRBD2 (5 bases each). The CDR3 sequence is 14 residues long. The ends were cut back, 3 bases at V and 10 bases at J, with 18 bases in the middle. Germline V gives CDR1 SGHDN, CDR2 FVKESK. DNA for the CDR3: TGTGCCAGCAGCCACAACGGGGCACGGGGAGACCAGTACTTC. Amino acids: CASSHNGARGDQYF.

This clonotype turned up a few times. This chain uses TRBV29-1 with TRBJ2-3; no firm D call. Germline-derived CDR1 and CDR2 are SQVTM and ANQGSEA. The CDR3 runs 12 residues. The V end was cut by 1 base, the J end by 4 bases, with 6 bases between. The CDR3 loop is CSVEAESDTQYF. In DNA, the CDR3 is TGCAGCGTTGAAGCGGAGTCAGATACGCAGTATTTT.

CDR3 in DNA: TGTGCCAGCAGTGGGGCAGGGGAACGGCCCCAGCATTTT. It yields the protein CASSGAGERPQHF. The chain has TRBV6-1 and TRBJ1-5; tentatively, D is TRBD1 (6 bases). Per the germline V gene, CDR1 is MNHNS and CDR2 is SASEGT. The CDR3 is made up of 13 amino acids. Trimming pared 4 bases from V and 9 bases from J, leaving 13 bases between.

The chain employs TRBV19 and TRBJ1-1; 7 nucleotides agree with TRBD1. Germline CDR1 and CDR2: LNHDA and SQIVND (reference sequence). The CDR3 totals 18 residues. V lost 6 bases and J lost 0; bases outside the gene matches: 16. The CDR3 DNA reads TGTGCCAGTAGCCCGAACAGGGGTTCAAAGTCCATGAACACTGAAGCTTTCTTT. Translated: CASSPNRGSKSMNTEAFF. Full variable domain (outside the CDR3, taken from reference TRBV19 and TRBJ1-1): DGGITQSPKYLFRKEGQNVTLSCEQNLNHDAMYWYRQDPGQGLRLIYYSQIVNDFQKGDIAEGYSVSREKKESFPLTVTSAQKNPTAFYLCASSPNRGSKSMNTEAFFGQGTRLTVV.

The V gene is TRBV5-1, the J gene TRBJ2-4, with 10 positions matching TRBD2. Germline assignment: CDR1 SGHRS and CDR2 YFSETQ. This CDR3 comprises 17 residues. J lost 4 bases, V lost 2 bases, and 9 bases had no gene match. Here the CDR3 reads CASSLLAGHKWKNIQYF. The CDR3 bases are TGCGCCAGCAGCTTACTAGCGGGGCACAAGTGGAAAAACATTCAGTACTTC.

This clonotype was counted between two and nine times. As DNA, the CDR3 is TGTGCCAGCAGCCAAGAAATCCGGGGGCAGGAAGATACGCAGTATTTT. It codes for CASSQEIRGQEDTQYF. V and J are TRBV14 and TRBJ2-3, with D perhaps assigned TRBD1 or TRBD2 (6 bases each). Trimming removed 0 bases at V and 5 bases at J, with 15 bases between. The germline V gene encodes CDR1 SGHDN and CDR2 FVKESK. The CDR3 covers 16 residues.

The chain carries TRBV27 and TRBJ2-7, with TRBD2 identical over 10 bases. Germline V gives CDR1 MNHEY, CDR2 SMNVEV (reference sequence). With V trimmed by 4 bases and J by 2 bases, 8 bases remained unmatched. This CDR3 has 16 residues. The CDR3 is CASSSLKAGGAYEQYF. As DNA, the CDR3 is TGTGCCAGCAGTTCACTAAAAGCGGGAGGGGCCTACGAGCAGTACTTC.

The chain employs TRBV20-1 and TRBJ2-1; D possibly matches TRBD1 or TRBD2 (5 bases each). Looked up from germline, CDR1 is DFQATT and CDR2 is SNEGSKA (reference sequence). CDR3 length: 16 amino acids. With 0 bases removed from V and 2 bases from J, the gap between germline ends came to 14 bases. CDR3 coding DNA: TGCAGTGCTAGAGATCTTGGGGGTCCGACCTACAATGAGCAGTTCTTC. Translating it yields CSARDLGGPTYNEQFF.

V gene TRBV20-1 combines with J gene TRBJ2-1, with D tentatively TRBD1 (5 bases). This CDR3 spans 14 amino acids. CDR1 is DFQATT and CDR2 is SNEGSKA in the germline V gene (reference sequence). V dropped 6 bases and J dropped 6 bases, with 18 bases sitting between them. CDR3 bases: TGCAGTGCCCGCCCGGTACAGGATGTCAATGAGCAGTTCTTC. It yields the protein CSARPVQDVNEQFF.

This sequence joins TRBV5-1 and TRBJ2-1; 12 bases line up with TRBD2. CDR1 is SGHRS, CDR2 YFSETQ, per germline. J gave up 8 bases and V 4 bases, and 10 bases lay outside the gene matches. CDR3 length: 16 residues. The CDR3 DNA is TGCGCCAGCAGCACCCCTAGCGGGGGGGCCTTTGATGAGCAGTTCTTC. Its protein product is CASSTPSGGAFDEQFF.